The rows below give T cell receptor beta chains drawn from one sample of a study of regulatory T cells in long-lasting Graves disease. TCRdb reanalysed the multiplex PCR reads using MiXCR and keeps one entry per CDR3 protein. This table holds 550,000 to 600,000 distinct CDR3 sequences, about 16% found once. Separately, the same data were catalogued under a study of T cells in Graves' hyperthyroidism and ophthalmopathy.

Sequencing was performed on peripheral blood mononuclear cells (PBMCs), taken at new diagnosis, from a patient treated with antithyroid drugs. These receptors all stem from a man aged 18 to 30 with Graves disease. The CDR3 runs from the conserved cysteine through the conserved F or W. D genes are given only for firm matches. Clone size is given for some rows only: seen once, a few or many times, or a class if the clone is expanded.

V	size	J	D	DNA	CDR3
TRBV4-1	few	TRBJ2-1	TRBD2	TGCGCCAGCAGCCCGATAAGGGGCGGGAGGAGCTCCTACAATGAGCAGTTCTTC	CASSPIRGGRSSYNEQFF
TRBV28	NA	TRBJ2-4	NA	TGTGCCAGCAGGGAAAGGTCGGGTGTCGCCGAAAACATTCAGTACTTC	CASRERSGVAENIQYF
TRBV6-1	NA	TRBJ2-2	NA	TGTGCCAGCAGTGAACCAAGGACGGGGAACACCGGGGAGCTGTTTTTT	CASSEPRTGNTGELFF
TRBV6-1	many	TRBJ2-7	TRBD1	TGTGCCAGCAGTGGCGGGACAGGAAGGGGCCAGCAGTACTTC	CASSGGTGRGQQYF
TRBV30	many	TRBJ2-7	TRBD1	TGTGCCTGGATGGGAGTAGGGGACAGGGACTCCTACGAGCAGTACTTC	CAWMGVGDRDSYEQYF
TRBV20-1	few	TRBJ2-1	TRBD2	TGCAGTGCTAGGCTGCTGAGGACTAGCGGGAGAAGGGGGCCCTACAATGAGCAGTTCTTC	CSARLLRTSGRRGPYNEQFF
TRBV30	many	TRBJ1-5	TRBD1	TGTGCCTGGAGTGAGGGGACAGTGAGCAATCAGCCCCAGCATTTT	CAWSEGTVSNQPQHF
TRBV10-1	many	TRBJ2-3	TRBD1	TGCGCCAGCACCCCCTGGAAGGGACAGGAGAGCACAGATACGCAGTATTTT	CASTPWKGQESTDTQYF
TRBV6-1	many	TRBJ2-1	TRBD2	TGTGCCAGCAGGAACCCGGGACTAGGGAGGCATGAGCAGTTCTTC	CASRNPGLGRHEQFF
TRBV2	many	TRBJ2-3	TRBD2	TGTGCCAGCAGTGAAGTGGCGGGAGGCACAGATACGCAGTATTTT	CASSEVAGGTDTQYF
TRBV3-1	many	TRBJ2-2	TRBD1	TGTGCCAGCAGCCAAGGGACAGGCGAGCTGTTTTTT	CASSQGTGELFF
TRBV30	few	TRBJ2-3	NA	TGTGCCTGGAGAGAGACTAGTCTGGCGCAGTATTTT	CAWRETSLAQYF
TRBV18	many	TRBJ1-1	NA	TGTGCCAGCTCACCATCCGACAGAGTTAACACTGAAGCTTTCTTT	CASSPSDRVNTEAFF
TRBV6-5	many	TRBJ2-5	NA	TGTGCCAGCAGTTACTCCAGGGATCAAGAGACCCAGTACTTC	CASSYSRDQETQYF
TRBV5-1	few	TRBJ1-5	NA	TGCGCCAGCAGCTTGTACCCGGGTAACAATCAGCCCCAGCATTTT	CASSLYPGNNQPQHF
TRBV20-1	NA	TRBJ2-5	NA	TGCAGCTCTCCTGGCGGGGACCTACGAGAGACCCAGTACTTC	CSSPGGDLRETQYF
TRBV27	NA	TRBJ2-1	NA	TGTGCCAGCAGGTTGGGAGAACCGAATGAGCAGTTCTTC	CASRLGEPNEQFF
TRBV20-1	few	TRBJ1-2	NA	TGCAGTGCTAGTTCGGCGGAACTTAACTATGGCTACACCTTC	CSASSAELNYGYTF
TRBV6-5	NA	TRBJ1-1	NA	TGTGCCAGCAGTTTCTCGGTGGGGGGCTACACTGAAGCTTTCTTT	CASSFSVGGYTEAFF
TRBV5-1	NA	TRBJ2-7	NA	TGCGCCAGCAGCTTGGAGGGGACGGACGAGCAGTACTTC	CASSLEGTDEQYF
TRBV4-2	few	TRBJ2-3	TRBD2	TGTGCCAGCAGCCAGGAAGGCGGCAGAGCGGGAGCTGGTACGCAGTATTTT	CASSQEGGRAGAGTQYF
TRBV29-1	few	TRBJ1-2	NA	TGCAGCGTTGAAGGAACAGAAGACACAACCTATGGCTACACCTTC	CSVEGTEDTTYGYTF
TRBV12-3/TRBV12-4	NA	TRBJ2-7	NA	TGTGCCAGCAGTTTGGCCGGGAATGTCCGCGGGCAGTACTTC	CASSLAGNVRGQYF